The present entry profiles one TCR beta chain with its context. Its cognate antigen has yet to be identified. No conserved phenylalanine or tryptophan ends this CDR3, so it is likely a read error. For repertoire sequencing, the TCR beta CDR3 regions were amplified from RNA transcripts. A first-round RT-PCR used HTBI primers with the Qiagen OneStep RT-PCR kit, followed by a second-round multiplex PCR, size selection and purification. Libraries were sequenced paired-end with 100 bp reads on an Illumina HiSeq2000. Under the source paper's analysis protocol: Reads were processed with SOAPnuke, discarding reads with adapters, uncalled bases, mean Phred below 15, or no exact constant-primer or identifier match. High-quality paired reads were merged with COPE v1.2.5. Unique nucleotide sequences were defined as clonotypes and aligned to IMGT TRB V, D and J references using MiTCR v1.1. The analysis was limited to V-J combinations with a frequency above 0.0001, which together covered approximately 99% of repertoires. For each V-J combination, a TCR clonal expansion and chaos score was defined as the ratio of F50 clonal expansion to chaos observed in the TCRdist matrix. Welch's t-statistics and random forest were used to reduce features to about 14 V-J combinations, which were fed into a naive Bayes classifier. The similarity between thyroid and blood repertoires was quantified using the Morisita-Horn index. TCRdb trimmed the raw reads at Q25, called clones with MiXCR and kept productive beta chains. Here each entry gathers all rows of one CDR3 protein and keeps the most common genes and DNA. TCRdb, not the original authors, processed these V and J calls. In all, the sample holds 220,000 or so distinct CDR3 sequences, and 20% to 25% of those were seen once. The ten largest clones take up about 46% of the sample.

This entry comes from a study of Graves' ophthalmopathy and Graves' hyperthyroidism (dated by TCRdb to between 2018 and 2020). Some background on the complete study: Peripheral blood was collected at initial diagnosis, prior to any treatment. TCR beta repertoire signatures were used to distinguish Graves' ophthalmopathy from Graves' hyperthyroidism and to predict progression to ophthalmopathy. In total, 135 blood samples were TCR-sequenced: roughly 45 ophthalmopathy, some 75 hyperthyroidism and about 17 hyperthyroidism-to-ophthalmopathy patients. To explore V-J signatures that separate ophthalmopathy from hyperthyroidism, a discovery set of approximately 100 patients was enrolled, consisting of 40 to 45 with ophthalmopathy and about 60 with stable hyperthyroidism. For independent validation, a separate cohort was made up of 18 hyperthyroidism patients plus 17 patients who later progressed from hyperthyroidism to ophthalmopathy. In roughly 6 hyperthyroidism patients, the T-cell repertoire of thyroid tissue was compared with the T-cell repertoire of blood. Following sampling, methimazole starting at 30 mg daily was administered to hyperthyroidism patients, and high-dose intravenous methylprednisolone was administered to ophthalmopathy patients. The 100 or so discovery patients were randomly divided into training and test sets at a 7:3 ratio.

Patients with ophthalmopathy had moderately to severely active disease, with a Clinical Activity Score of 3 or more, a NOSPECS grade of 4 or more, and a disease duration of less than 3 months. Anyone with other autoimmune diseases, uncontrolled infections, pregnancy or lactation was excluded from the study. Diagnosis was based on clinical symptoms, serum thyroxine, TRAb, thyroid ultrasound and orbital computed tomography. PBMCs were isolated from 10 ml of fresh peripheral blood by Ficoll-Paque density gradient centrifugation. Total RNA was extracted with Trizol reagent and quality-checked on an Agilent 2100 Bioanalyzer. General conclusions and limits of the study: In validation, the model predicted ophthalmopathy progression with 55% to 71% sensitivity and roughly 72% specificity; fewer than 15 predicted patients were CT-confirmed with GO in a median of approximately 6.5 months. Most expanded thyroid clonotypes with frequency above 0.001 were also detected in blood, suggesting blood repertoires may reflect the thyroid immune response. Sample size was not statistically predetermined, and group allocation was not concealed from the investigators. In cross-validation, the 13-signature model distinguished ophthalmopathy from stable hyperthyroidism with 85% to 90% sensitivity and nearly 82% specificity, and in the test set the corresponding values were about 80% and 75%.

Ends included, the CDR3 has 14 residues. The retained sequence is limited to the CDR3, 42 bases, with the frame set at the first base. V and J are truncated by 1 base and 3 bases respectively, leaving an intervening sequence of 9 bases. The V gene is TRBV12-3 or TRBV12-4 and the J gene is TRBJ1-2, and TRBD1 may be the D gene, going by 5 matching bases. This receptor was obtained from a woman in her forties or fifties with Graves' ophthalmopathy. Donor details come from another sample of the same person, matched by shared clones. Sequenced material: peripheral blood. The DNA sequence reads TGTGCCAGCAGTTTAGAGCTGGGGGACTATGGCTACACCATC. It specifies CASSLELGDYGYTI.